This T cell receptor (beta chain) comes out of a study of shared clonotypes between healthy human individuals. Study background: Per-donor plates numbered three CD4 naive, three CD4 memory, two CD8 naive and one CD8 memory.

Broader study findings: Some naive CD4 clonotypes, roughly 4.7%, turned up in common across four donors.

Terminally differentiated effector memory CD45RA+ cells were left out of the naive CD8 fraction, which was CD45RO-negative and positively selected for CCR7. The V end lost 3 bases, the J end lost 6 bases, and 11 bases lay between the germline ends. The CDR3 contains 14 residues. In germline, CDR1 is SGHAT, CDR2 FQNNGV. The protocol was immunoSEQ multiplex PCR, while the TCRdb copy is restricted to in-frame clones and leaves out a portion. This sample yields around 2.1 million clones, of which around 93% are seen a single time; around 1.7% belongs to the top ten. In regard to this clone: Its cognate antigen is unknown.

This receptor was obtained from a man between 18 and 29 years old in good health. Some clones in this sample may be carry-over from other donors' samples. This rearrangement joins TRBV11-2 to TRBJ2-2, with D maybe TRBD2 (6 bases). Sequences were obtained from naive CD8+ T cells from PBMCs. Here the CDR3 DNA reads TGTGCCAGCAGCTTCGGCGCTAGCGCCGGGGAGCTGTTTTTT. It yields the protein CASSFGASAGELFF.